This T cell receptor (beta chain) was retrieved from a study of T-cell memory formation after mild COVID-19. Whole-study context: TCR clusters were largely donor specific.

This clonotype was observed a handful of times. Antigen: not known. Study conclusions and caveats: Clones that contracted from day 15 to 85 had balanced CD4/CD8; later expanders were CD4+ biased.

One entry per CDR3 protein, called by TCRdb with MiXCR from the 5' RACE reads. This sample has some 65,000 distinct CDR3 sequences, with approximately 15% found just once. The source is an adult woman who had mild COVID-19 (a few samples of this study predate the infection). Cell type and time point are not known. Material: PBMCs or a T cell subset sorted from them (not recorded which).

DNA of the CDR3: TGTGCCAGCAGCGCCGATACGAGCGGTATTGGCTACACCTTC. It codes for CASSADTSGIGYTF. This chain connects TRBV5-5 to TRBJ1-2; D unclear. The germline V and J ends were trimmed by 4 bases and 7 bases, with 17 bases remaining between them. CDR3 length equals 14 residues. Germline-derived CDR1 and CDR2 are SGHKS and YYEKEE (reference sequence).